The 9 T cell receptor delta chains listed next were all sequenced from one sample in a study of gamma-delta T cells after stem cell transplantation. TCRdb re-processed the RT-PCR reads via CATT. The sample lists fewer than 900 delta-chain clones; approximately 3.3% were seen once. Sequenced: gamma-delta T cells. These receptors came from a human donor. It is not recorded whose cells these are; they may come from a transplant donor.

The rearrangement uses TRDV2 and TRDJ1, with 10 nucleotides matching TRDD3. Germline CDR1 and CDR2: GEAIGNYY and EKD. The CDR3 length is 22 residues. The V segment lost 4 bases and the J segment 0 bases; nucleotides outside the gene matches: 25. This CDR3 reads CACETLGELGDKDPKNTDKLIF. CDR3 in DNA: TGTGCCTGTGAGACCCTTGGGGAGCTGGGGGATAAAGATCCTAAAAACACCGATAAACTCATCTTT.

In regard to this clone: TCRdb pairs this DNA with a much larger clone's protein that differs at residue 6, likely a read error; the protein shown was translated from the DNA. The gene calls are TRDV1 and TRDJ1, with a possible D match to TRDD3 (9 bases). Germline V CDR1 and CDR2: TSWWSYY, QGS. V lost 2 bases and J lost 4, with 41 bases in between. This CDR3 is 24 amino acids long. The DNA of the CDR3 is TGTGCTCTTGGGGAATTTTCCCATGGCCTTCCTATATGGGGGATAGTCTTTATAGGCGATAAACTCATCTTT. Amino acids: CALGEFSHGLPIWGIVFIGDKLIF.

Remarks on this clone: The TCRdb protein comes from a much larger clone and disagrees with this DNA's translation at residue 13, likely due to a read error; the protein given here is derived from the DNA. The rearrangement joins TRDV1 to TRDJ2; the match to TRDD3 covers 13 bases. Germline V gives CDR1 TSWWSYY, CDR2 QGS. Trimming cost V 0 bases and J 0 bases; bases outside gene matches: 28. CDR3 length: 27 amino acids. CDR3 residues: CALGELGLRLPRILGDTGQTLTAQLFF. CDR3 nucleotides: TGTGCTCTTGGGGAACTTGGGCTGAGGCTACCCCGAATACTGGGGGATACGGGGCAAACTTTGACAGCACAACTCTTCTTT.

This clone was detected a few times. Given a far larger clone just one base away, this is likely a sequencing read error. The same CDR3 also results from other DNA sequences found in this sample. The rearrangement links TRDV1 to TRDJ1; TRDD3 matches 8 bases. The CDR3 is 24 residues long. CDR1 and CDR2 from the germline V gene are TSWWSYY and QGS. The CDR3, as DNA: TGTGCTCTTGGGGAATCGCGGGTCCTACGTCTTACGTTTGGGTACTGGGGGTACACTGATAAACTCATCTTT. It specifies CALGESRVLRLTFGYWGYTDKLIF.

With regard to this clone: The mismatch at residue 15 between this DNA's translation and the TCRdb protein of a much larger clone likely reflects a read error; the protein shown is translated from the DNA. The chain joins TRDV2 to TRDJ3; maybe TRDD3 (6 bases). The length of the CDR3 is 21 residues. CDR1 is GEAIGNYY, CDR2 EKD, per germline. CDR3 nucleotides: TGTGCCTGTGACACCGCCTGGGGAGCGTCCGACCTCTCCTGGGGCACCCGACAGATGTTTTTC. It is translated as CACDTAWGASDLSWGTRQMFF.

Regarding this clone: A far more abundant clone sits one base away, making this likely a read error. The same CDR3 is also encoded by other DNA sequences in this sample. The rearrangement joins TRDV1 to TRDJ4; D possibly corresponds to TRDD3 (5 bases). The length of the CDR3 is 19 residues. V dropped 1 base and J dropped 9 bases, with 33 bases sitting between them. Germline V gene lookup returns CDR1 TSWWSYY and CDR2 QGS. CDR3 DNA: TGTGCTCTTGGGGAACGGTTCTGGTGGGGAATACCAGTAACAGGGCAGTTGATCTTT. This sequence encodes CALGERFWWGIPVTGQLIF.

Notes on this clone: TCRdb's listed protein matches a much larger clone and diverges from this DNA's translation at residue 10, likely through a read error; the protein shown comes from the DNA. Different DNA sequences within this sample yield the same CDR3. The chain recombines TRDV1 with TRDJ1; 11 bases match TRDD3. V dropped 9 bases and J dropped 0; count of bases not matched to a gene: 12. The CDR3 sequence is 17 residues long. Germline assignment: CDR1 TSWWSYY and CDR2 QGS. Written as DNA, the CDR3 is TGTGCTCTCACCAAGTACTGGGGGATATTAAACACCGATAAACTCATCTTT. Its protein is CALTKYWGILNTDKLIF.

To note about this clone: Only one base separates this from a far larger clonotype, so it likely reflects a read error. The sample holds other DNA sequences that translate to the same CDR3. This chain connects TRDV3 to TRDJ3; 10 positions match TRDD3. The CDR3 length is 17 residues. The V gene's germline CDR1 is TVYSNPD and CDR2 GDNSRS (reference sequence). The CDR3 loop is CAFGGIRRSWDTRQMFF. The CDR3 DNA reads TGTGCCTTCGGGGGGATACGGAGATCCTGGGACACCCGACAGATGTTCTTC.

This clone was seen a handful of times. The protein held in TCRdb is that of a much larger clone and does not match this DNA's translation at residue 8, likely because of a read error; the protein shown is translated from the DNA. This rearrangement joins TRDV2 to TRDJ1; perhaps D is TRDD2 or TRDD3 (5 bases each). V lost 3 bases to trimming and J lost 0 bases, with 28 bases between them. Per the germline V gene, CDR1 is GEAIGNYY and CDR2 is EKD. The CDR3 is 20 residues long. The CDR3 coding sequence is TGTGCCTGTGACCAAGTACTGGAGGATAAAGATCCTAAAAACACCGATAAACTCATCTTT. It encodes CACDQVLEDKDPKNTDKLIF.